One sample yielded the 13 T cell receptor beta chains listed below, sequenced in a study of blood T cell repertoires in COVID-19. This table comes from immunoSEQ multiplex PCR, and its TCRdb copy is limited to in-frame clones, with some not included. The sample has hundreds of thousands of clones, nearly 90% seen once. Sequencing input: PBMCs or T cells enriched from blood (not recorded which). These receptors all come from a woman under 30 with acute COVID-19.

The CDR3 DNA sequence: TGTGCCAGTAAGATAAGCGGGGAGGTGTCCTACAATGAGCAGTTCTTC. Residues: CASKISGEVSYNEQFF. The chain employs TRBV19 and TRBJ2-1; 7 bases are shared with TRBD2. CDR3 length equals 16 residues. Looked up from germline, CDR1 is LNHDA and CDR2 is SQIVND (reference sequence). V lost 7 bases to trimming and J lost 1 base; unmatched junction nucleotides: 10. Supplemented by reference TRBV19 and TRBJ2-1, the full variable domain reads DGGITQSPKYLFRKEGQNVTLSCEQNLNHDAMYWYRQDPGQGLRLIYYSQIVNDFQKGDIAEGYSVSREKKESFPLTVTSAQKNPTAFYLCASKISGEVSYNEQFFGPGTRLTVL.

The V gene is TRBV19, the J gene TRBJ1-2, with 7 bases that match TRBD1. Germline V lookup: CDR1 LNHDA, CDR2 SQIVND (reference sequence). The CDR3 loop spans 15 amino acids. Germline trimming cut 2 bases from V and 7 bases from J; bases unmatched to any gene: 10. The CDR3 coding sequence is TGTGCCAGTAGTATAAAGCAGGGACAGTCTATTGGCTACACCTTC. Amino acid sequence: CASSIKQGQSIGYTF.

The rearrangement joins TRBV5-1 to TRBJ2-1, with 9 bases lining up with TRBD1. The CDR3 spans 15 residues. After removal of 7 bases from V and 4 bases from J, the junction contained 9 bases not matched to a gene. The germline gives CDR1 SGHRS, CDR2 YFSETQ. The CDR3 coding sequence is TGCGCCAGCTTAAGCGGGACAGGGAATTACAATGAGCAGTTCTTC. Amino acid sequence: CASLSGTGNYNEQFF.

J is TRBJ1-1 and V is TRBV5-6; no clear D. The CDR3 is made up of 12 amino acids. V was trimmed by 2 bases and J by 4 bases, leaving 6 bases between them. Per the germline V gene, CDR1 is SGHDT and CDR2 is YYEEEE. CDR3 in amino acids: CASSFAGTEAFF. CDR3 sequence (DNA): TGTGCCAGCAGCTTTGCGGGCACTGAAGCTTTCTTT.

The genes are TRBV4-1 and TRBJ1-2; 10 nucleotides match TRBD1. The CDR3 loop spans 18 amino acids. J gave up 6 bases and V 4 bases, and 17 bases lay outside the gene matches. Per the germline V gene, CDR1 is MGHRA and CDR2 is YSYEKL. This CDR3 is CASSPLKAGQGSRNGYTF. The CDR3 nucleotides are TGCGCCAGCAGCCCTCTTAAGGCGGGACAGGGGAGCCGGAATGGCTACACCTTC.

This chain connects TRBV4-2 to TRBJ2-7; D unresolved. The V and J ends lost 0 bases and 7 bases respectively, with 4 bases between them. Germline V gene sequence: CDR1 LGHNA, CDR2 YNFKEQ. There are 11 residues in the CDR3. The CDR3 region is CASSQEREQYF. CDR3 in DNA: TGTGCCAGCAGCCAAGAGCGGGAGCAGTACTTC.

This chain connects TRBV13 to TRBJ2-5; 7 bases fit TRBD2. This CDR3 spans 15 amino acids. Germline CDR1 is PRHDT and CDR2 is FYEKMQ (reference sequence). The V gene end was trimmed by 5 bases and the J gene end by 3 bases; junction bases not matched to a gene: 9. The CDR3 sequence is CASSPLVLAEETQYF. The CDR3 coding sequence is TGTGCCAGCAGCCCCCTTGTGCTAGCGGAAGAGACCCAGTACTTC.

The table lists this clone with a count of one. DNA for the CDR3: TGTGCCTGGAGTACGGGGACTAGCGGGGGATTCACAGATACGCAGTATTTT. Translation gives CAWSTGTSGGFTDTQYF. This sequence joins TRBV30 and TRBJ2-3; 14 bases line up with TRBD2. The CDR3 has 17 amino acids. V trimming: 2 bases; J trimming: 2 bases; junction bases outside the gene matches: 6. The germline CDR1 and CDR2 sequences are GTSNPN and SVGIG (reference sequence).

This clone was seen once. The chain uses TRBV29-1 and TRBJ1-1; 10 positions match TRBD1. The CDR3 runs 14 residues. V dropped 2 bases and J dropped 4; count of bases not matched to a gene: 4. CDR1 is SQVTM and CDR2 is ANQGSEA in the germline V gene. The CDR3 DNA reads as TGCAGCGTTGAACAGGGACAGGGGTTCACTGAAGCTTTCTTT. This gives the protein CSVEQGQGFTEAFF.

The rearrangement joins TRBV11-2 to TRBJ2-2; 9 bases are shared with TRBD2. The V and J ends lost 2 bases and 6 bases, in that order; junction bases with no gene match: 1. CDR1 and CDR2 from the germline V gene are SGHAT and FQNNGV. The CDR3 covers 14 residues. The DNA for the CDR3 is TGTGCCAGCAGCTTAATAGCGGGGGCCGGGGAGCTGTTTTTT. Protein product: CASSLIAGAGELFF.

The genes are TRBV29-1 and TRBJ2-3; tentative D call: TRBD1 (6 bases). Germline assignment: CDR1 SQVTM and CDR2 ANQGSEA. The CDR3 runs to 15 residues. Between the trimmed V and J ends, which lost 4 bases and 2 bases, there was a span of 16 bases. Here the CDR3 reads CSVARGTADTDTQYF. CDR3 coding DNA: TGCAGCGTTGCAAGGGGGACGGCTGACACAGATACGCAGTATTTT.

The chain joins TRBV7-9 to TRBJ2-2; D uncertain. Trimming took off 1 base at V and 2 bases at J, with 5 bases between the two ends. The CDR3 covers 14 residues. The germline gives CDR1 SEHNR, CDR2 FQNEAQ (reference sequence). The CDR3 DNA follows: TGTGCCAGCAGCTTAGTCCCAAACACCGGGGAGCTGTTTTTT. The encoded protein is CASSLVPNTGELFF.

The genes are TRBV4-1 and TRBJ1-5; TRBD1 agrees at 7 bases. Germline-derived CDR1 and CDR2 are MGHRA and YSYEKL. CDR3 size: 16 residues. V trimming: 1 base; J trimming: 2 bases; junction bases outside the gene matches: 5. The CDR3 DNA sequence: TGCGCCAGCAGCCAAGGACAGGGTTTCGGCAATCAGCCCCAGCATTTT. Its protein product is CASSQGQGFGNQPQHF.